This T cell receptor (beta chain) is drawn from a study of blood T cells in healthy people across ages (dated by TCRdb to between 2015 and 2016). Study-wide context: In model experiments, template switching captured about one uniquely barcoded TCR beta cDNA molecule for every two T cells. The study measured age-related changes in TCR beta repertoire diversity using deep sequencing normalized with unique cDNA molecular identifiers. The donors were split into four age groups: young (average around 15 years), middle-aged (39), aged (approximately 60) and long-lived (roughly 77). Donors of different ages were randomly distributed across sequencing lanes to avoid experimental bias. For two donors (one aged 18 to 29 and one aged 80 or older), the study analyzed two additional independent replicas of 1 million unique cDNA reads from the same blood draw.

This clonotype was seen once. No cognate antigen has been identified for it. It has no much larger one-base neighbor in the sample; base qualities were not kept. A single read constitutes weak evidence. Trimming takes 7 bases from V and 7 bases from J, and the germline ends sit 16 bases apart. Measured from the cysteine to the phenylalanine, the CDR3 is 14 residues long. This entry keeps only the CDR3 DNA: 42 bases, framed from base 1. As encoded in the germline V gene, CDR1 is MNHNS while CDR2 is SASEGT. On the study overall, not on this receptor specifically: Total diversity estimates from one million sequenced T cells were considered lower bounds and underestimates. A strong correlation was found between observed TCR beta diversity and the percentage of naive T cells measured by flow cytometry. The CMV infection status of donors was not known, potentially confounding age-related changes in expanded clonotypes. The long-lived group showed more naive CD4+ T cells, fewer expanded clones and increased TCR diversity than the aged group, suggesting age selection. Observed TCR beta diversity per million T cells fell roughly linearly with age, and a significant reduction was already apparent by age about 36. Because profiling used bulk unsorted PBMCs, naive and antigen-experienced compartments could not be compared conclusively.

The donors were 40 or so Caucasian individuals from Russia, aged roughly 6 to 95 years, who were systemically healthy. Each donor gave ten milliliters of peripheral blood, drawn into EDTA-treated Vacutainer tubes. PBMCs were isolated by Ficoll-Paque density-gradient centrifugation, with at least 6 million obtained per sample. Total RNA was extracted from PBMCs with Trizol reagent, with at least 6 micrograms obtained per sample. The percentages of naive CD45RAhigh/CD27high T cells were determined by flow cytometry on a PBMC aliquot from every donor. The library was produced with 5' RACE. The sequencer listed for this sample is Illumina HiSeq 2500. The second PCR ran for about 6 to 12 cycles and used a J-beta primer mix along with a sample-barcoded 5' primer. Each TCR beta cDNA molecule received a unique molecular identifier from a template-switch 5' adaptor carrying 12 random nucleotides. Each sample yielded at least 3 million CDR3-containing paired-end reads. First-strand cDNA was synthesized from all RNA with the Mint cDNA synthesis kit, primed by a TRBC-specific oligonucleotide. All cDNA was treated with uracil-DNA glycosylase and then went through a first 18-cycle PCR with the universal primers M1SS and BC2_uni_R. In the authors' own workflow: Each sample was normalized by randomly selecting 1 million high-quality reads, each carrying a distinct molecular identifier. Reads sharing molecular identifiers were discarded rather than binned into consensus sequences. CDR3 identification, clonotype clustering and error correction used MiTCR with a Q25 quality threshold and the strictest error-elimination algorithm. A nonparametric unseen species model using Euler transformation provided a lower-bound estimate of total TCR beta diversity. The public sequencing data were trimmed at Q25 with fastp and processed into clonotypes with MiXCR by TCRdb, which kept only in-frame beta chains. Every entry covers one CDR3 protein and lists the most common genes and DNA from its rows. TCRdb, not the authors, supplied the V and J calls. This sample has around 670,000 distinct CDR3 sequences in its table, and about 28% of those were observed once. The ten largest make up around a sixth of the sample.

This receptor was taken from a woman older than 75 in good health. This chain joins TRBV6-1 to TRBJ1-4, with TRBD1 perhaps the D gene, on 5 matching bases. The sequenced sample was blood. CDR3 region: CASITGAGSEKLFF. The bases read TGTGCCAGCATCACGGGTGCAGGGAGTGAAAAACTGTTTTTT.